A selection of T cell receptor beta chains follows, all from one sample in a study of T cell clusters in autoimmune cytopenias. TCRdb processed the multiplex PCR reads again and assigns one entry to each CDR3 protein, with no DNA. Its table records 6,800 or so distinct CDR3 sequences. This sample also belongs to another study, concerning T cell repertoires in aging, cancer and after chemotherapy.

Source material: peripheral blood. These receptor sequences come from a human donor in good health. Both conserved end residues are part of each CDR3. A row's size may be missing; if present it is once, few, many or a size class.

14 TRBJ1-2 TRBV19 NA CASSPRGRNYGYTF
15 TRBJ2-3 TRBV6-4 NA CASSDGAASTDTQYF
12 TRBJ2-1 TRBV29-1 NA CSVMIVGNEQFF
14 TRBJ1-1 TRBV11-2 NA CASSLVQFNTEAFF
14 TRBJ2-7 TRBV5-4 medium-sized CASSTRTGTYEQYF
16 TRBJ1-3 TRBV7-6 NA CASSLVGRSSGNTIYF
15 TRBJ1-6 TRBV6-5 NA CASSYSGQGESPLHF
14 TRBJ1-1 TRBV15 NA CATSRDRGFTEAFF
17 TRBJ2-6 TRBV5-4 NA CASTYRGGRAGANVLTF
13 TRBJ2-1 TRBV6-1 medium-sized CASSDREHNEQFF
14 TRBJ1-5 TRBV30 medium-sized CAWSVARESEPQHF
14 TRBJ2-3 TRBV6-2/TRBV6-3 NA CAISESGGTDTQYF
19 TRBJ2-2 TRBV6-5 NA CASSLARTSGGADTGELFF
14 TRBJ2-1 TRBV12-3/TRBV12-4 NA CASSSGSSYNEQFF
17 TRBJ1-6 TRBV5-6 NA CASSLAIQTSYNSPLHF
12 TRBJ1-5 TRBV15 NA CATRGANQPQHF
15 TRBJ2-7 TRBV5-6 NA CASRDIGQQDYEQYF
12 TRBJ1-6 TRBV7-9 medium-sized CASGGEGSPLHF
14 TRBJ2-5 TRBV6-5 medium-sized CASSYSSKGETQYF
13 TRBJ1-2 TRBV29-1 medium-sized CSVLMGSGYGYTF
15 TRBJ2-7 TRBV11-1 NA CASSLRVSGGREQYF
14 TRBJ1-4 TRBV18 NA CASAPPLSGEKLFF
15 TRBJ2-5 TRBV27 NA CASSFRGPEGETQYF
14 TRBJ2-7 TRBV7-9 NA CASSWGGGPYEQYF
15 TRBJ1-6 TRBV12-3/TRBV12-4 NA CASSLGTGVHSPLHF
14 TRBJ2-3 TRBV6-4 NA CASSAGGATDTQYF
16 TRBJ2-7 TRBV15 NA CATSREGAGGIYEQYF
14 TRBJ1-3 TRBV5-4 NA CASSSQTEGNTIYF
15 TRBJ2-7 TRBV5-1 NA CASSLEASGGAYRYF
14 TRBJ2-5 TRBV5-6 NA CASSPDGSQETQYF
15 TRBJ1-1 TRBV6-1 NA CASSELGGMGTEAFF
13 TRBJ2-4 TRBV15 medium-sized CATSRKGVGIQYF
15 TRBJ2-7 TRBV6-6 NA CASGDLGGPPYEQYF
16 TRBJ2-2 TRBV6-2/TRBV6-3 NA CASEITVQGGTGELFF
14 TRBJ2-7 TRBV12-3/TRBV12-4 medium-sized CASSLWSSSYEQYF
15 TRBJ1-2 TRBV6-5 NA CASSYSRGLSYGYTF